Below are 5 T cell receptor beta chains sequenced from a single sample in a study of cytomegalovirus exposure and HLA in healthy donors. Amplification used 60 Vbeta primers and 13 Jbeta primers. Here immunoSEQ multiplex PCR was the method, and the copy in TCRdb shows in-frame clones only, minus some. The sample table sets out roughly 190,000 clones. Sequenced: PBMCs. Source of these receptors: a woman between 18 and 30 years old in good health and CMV-seropositive.

This chain joins TRBV7-6 and TRBJ2-7, with a tentative D call TRBD2 (6 bases). CDR3 length: 15 residues. Between the trimmed V and J ends, which lost 6 bases and 4 bases, there was a span of 19 bases. Germline V gene sequence: CDR1 SGHVS, CDR2 FNYEAQ. As DNA, the CDR3 is TGTGCCAGCAGTCCTCGGGCGGGATTGGATTACGAGCAGTACTTC. Amino acid sequence: CASSPRAGLDYEQYF. The entire variable domain, with the rest obtained from reference TRBV7-6 and TRBJ2-7, is as follows: GAGVSQSPRYKVTKRGQDVALRCDPISGHVSLYWYRQALGQGPEFLTYFNYEAQQDKSGLPNDRFSAERPEGSISTLTIQRTEQRDSAMYRCASSPRAGLDYEQYFGPGTRLTVT.

Concerning this clone itself: Other DNA sequences from this sample encode an identical CDR3 as well. V and J are TRBV14 and TRBJ2-7, with unresolved D. Germline CDR1 is SGHDN and CDR2 is FVKESK. This CDR3 spans 15 amino acids. Trimming cost V 0 bases and J 0 bases, with 9 bases left between them. CDR3 in DNA: TGTGCCAGCAGCCAAGACAAACAGAGCTCCTACGAGCAGTACTTC. This encodes CASSQDKQSSYEQYF.

The chain is built from TRBV6-5 and TRBJ2-7, with TRBD1 matching over 7 bases. Looked up from germline, CDR1 is MNHEY and CDR2 is SVGAGI. J was trimmed by 6 bases and V by 5 bases; bases with no gene match: 7. The CDR3 sequence is 13 residues long. CDR3: CASSRTGPFEQYF. The CDR3 nucleotides read TGTGCCAGCAGTCGGACAGGCCCTTTCGAGCAGTACTTC.

The CDR3 sequence: CASSPRTSAGELFF. Written as DNA, the CDR3 is TGCGCCAGCAGCCCCCGGACTAGTGCCGGGGAGCTGTTTTTT. The J gene is TRBJ2-2, the V gene TRBV5-1; TRBD2 aligns across 7 bases. The length of the CDR3 is 14 residues. With 4 bases clipped from V and 6 bases from J, the junction kept 6 bases outside the gene matches. CDR1 is SGHRS, CDR2 YFSETQ, per germline.

The chain carries TRBV5-1 and TRBJ2-7, with 8 positions matching TRBD2. The CDR3 is 14 amino acids. In germline, CDR1 is SGHRS, CDR2 YFSETQ. Trimming removed 0 bases from V and 1 base from J; junction bases left unmatched: 0. The CDR3 loop is CASSLGLASYEQYF. The CDR3 coding sequence is TGCGCCAGCAGCTTGGGACTAGCGTCCTACGAGCAGTACTTC.